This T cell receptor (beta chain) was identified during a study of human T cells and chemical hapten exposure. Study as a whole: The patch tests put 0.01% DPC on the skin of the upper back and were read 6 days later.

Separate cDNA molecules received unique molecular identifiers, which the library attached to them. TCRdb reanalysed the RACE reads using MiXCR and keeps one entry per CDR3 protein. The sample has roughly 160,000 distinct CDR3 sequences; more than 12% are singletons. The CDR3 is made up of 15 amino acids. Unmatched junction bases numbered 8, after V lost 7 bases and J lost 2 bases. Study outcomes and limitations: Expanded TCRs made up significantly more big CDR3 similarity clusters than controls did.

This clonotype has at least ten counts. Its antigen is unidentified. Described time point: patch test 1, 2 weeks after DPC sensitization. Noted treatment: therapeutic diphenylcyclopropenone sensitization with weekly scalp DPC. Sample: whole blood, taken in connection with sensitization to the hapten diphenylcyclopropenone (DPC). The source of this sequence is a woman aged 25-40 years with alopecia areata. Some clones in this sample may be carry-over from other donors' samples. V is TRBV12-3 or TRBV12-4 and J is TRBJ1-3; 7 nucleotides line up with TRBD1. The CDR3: CASIKPGQPGNTIYF. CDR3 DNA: TGTGCCAGCATCAAGCCGGGACAGCCTGGAAACACCATATATTTT.